Below, 21 T cell receptor beta chains from the same sample are listed, as sequenced in a study of cytomegalovirus exposure and HLA in healthy donors. PCR primers comprised 60 Vbeta and 13 Jbeta primers. Repertoires were generated with immunoSEQ multiplex PCR, while TCRdb's copy carries only in-frame clones and drops some. Counted here are about 160,000 clones, around 84% occurring once; the ten biggest clones make up around 2.1%. Sequencing was carried out using PBMCs. Every receptor here comes from a man younger than 35 in good health and CMV-seropositive.

V gene TRBV10-3 combines with J gene TRBJ1-2; 8 bases match TRBD1. J lost 4 bases, V lost 6 bases, and 22 bases had no gene match. This CDR3 has 19 amino acids. CDR1 and CDR2 (germline): ENHRY, SYGVKD. The chain's CDR3 is CAISDITDGRGRLGYGYTF. The CDR3 DNA is TGTGCCATCAGCGATATCACGGACGGCAGGGGGCGTCTCGGCTATGGCTACACCTTC.

In this sample, this clone turned up a few times. The rearrangement uses TRBV29-1 and TRBJ2-5, with D maybe TRBD2 (6 bases). The CDR3 contains 15 residues. Trimming stripped 3 bases from V and 4 bases from J, with 18 bases between. Looked up from germline, CDR1 is SQVTM and CDR2 is ANQGSEA. Here the CDR3 reads CSVEIWRGWGETQYF. The CDR3 nucleotides read TGCAGCGTTGAGATATGGCGGGGCTGGGGAGAGACCCAGTACTTC.

The chain has TRBV23-1 and TRBJ1-1; 9 nucleotides agree with TRBD1. TRBV23-1 is labeled an ORF, and its function is uncertain. The V and J ends lost 6 bases and 1 base, in that order; junction bases with no gene match: 12. CDR3 length equals 17 residues. CDR3 sequence (DNA): TGCGCCAGCAGCCAGGTAGGGGACAGGGTGAGGAACACTGAAGCTTTCTTT. It translates to CASSQVGDRVRNTEAFF.

V is TRBV4-1 and J is TRBJ2-7; tentatively, D is TRBD1 (6 bases). V was clipped by 2 bases and J by 5 bases, with 10 bases between them. This CDR3 is 13 amino acids long. CDR1 MGHRA and CDR2 YSYEKL come from the germline V gene. DNA of the CDR3: TGCGCCAGCAGCCAACGGTCAGGGGACGAGCAGTACTTC. It is translated as CASSQRSGDEQYF.

With regard to this clone: Its ends do not fully match the called genes, so a read error is possible. This chain links TRBV4-3 with TRBJ1-1, with 8 bases fitting TRBD1. The CDR3 spans 15 residues. CDR1 is LGHNA, CDR2 YSLEER, per germline. The CDR3 DNA reads as TGCGCCAGCAGCCCCAAGGGACAGGTGAATACTGAAGCTTTCTTT. Translation: CASSPKGQVNTEAFF.

The genes are TRBV4-1 and TRBJ2-3; 12 bases line up with TRBD2. CDR3 length: 16 residues. Per germline, CDR1 MGHRA and CDR2 YSYEKL. Trimming took 2 bases from V and 6 from J; bases not matched to a gene: 6. The CDR3 is CASSQPTSGGKDTQYF. CDR3 DNA sequence: TGCGCCAGCAGCCAACCGACTAGCGGGGGCAAGGATACGCAGTATTTT.

A remark on this clone: The same CDR3 arises from other DNA sequences in this sample as well. This chain connects TRBV5-4 to TRBJ2-1, with TRBD2 matching over 12 bases. Trimming cost V 0 bases and J 7 bases; bases outside gene matches: 2. Germline values: CDR1 SGHNT, CDR2 YYREEE (reference sequence). The CDR3 runs 15 residues. CDR3 loop: CASSLGLAGGNEQFF. CDR3 coding DNA: TGTGCCAGCAGCTTGGGGCTAGCGGGGGGGAATGAGCAGTTCTTC.

The chain joins TRBV4-1 to TRBJ2-5; 9 bases line up with TRBD2. V dropped 4 bases and J dropped 5; count of bases not matched to a gene: 11. Germline V lookup: CDR1 MGHRA, CDR2 YSYEKL. The CDR3 totals 16 residues. Here the CDR3 reads CASSPGGGGGWETQYF. CDR3 bases: TGCGCCAGCAGCCCGGGTGGCGGGGGGGGCTGGGAGACCCAGTACTTC.

The V call is TRBV4-3, the J call TRBJ1-1, with D perhaps TRBD1 (5 bases). The CDR3 loop spans 15 amino acids. CDR1 LGHNA and CDR2 YSLEER come from the germline V gene. V lost 3 bases to trimming and J lost 5 bases, with 16 bases between them. CDR3 amino acids: CASSQNRITRTEAFF. CDR3 DNA sequence: TGCGCCAGCAGCCAGAACAGGATTACAAGGACTGAAGCTTTCTTT.

The chain is built from TRBV6-5 and TRBJ1-2; D perhaps matches TRBD1 (5 bases). This CDR3 region has 15 residues. V shed 0 bases and J shed 4 bases, with 12 bases lying between them. Germline CDR1 reads MNHEY; CDR2 reads SVGAGI. CDR3 region: CASSYSLPTVYGYTF. In nucleotides, the CDR3 is TGTGCCAGCAGTTACTCCCTACCGACAGTCTATGGCTACACCTTC.

CDR3 region: CASTVRTGTTYEQYF. CDR3 nucleotides: TGTGCCAGCACTGTTCGGACAGGGACCACCTACGAGCAGTACTTC. The rearrangement joins TRBV2 to TRBJ2-7, with 8 bases lining up with TRBD1. The germline V gene encodes CDR1 SNHLY and CDR2 FYNNEI. The CDR3 has 15 residues. V dropped 7 bases and J dropped 2; count of bases not matched to a gene: 10. Complete variable domain (other parts from reference TRBV2 and TRBJ2-7): EPEVTQTPSHQVTQMGQEVILRCVPISNHLYFYWYRQILGQKVEFLVSFYNNEISEKSEIFDDQFSVERPDGSNFTLKIRSTKLEDSAMYFCASTVRTGTTYEQYFGPGTRLTVT.

V gene TRBV4-2 combines with J gene TRBJ2-2; possibly TRBD2 for D (5 bases). Germline V gene sequence: CDR1 LGHNA, CDR2 YNFKEQ. The V and J ends lost 3 bases and 0 bases respectively, with 11 bases between them. The CDR3 runs to 16 residues. CDR3: CASSHLEGTNTGELFF. The DNA for the CDR3 is TGTGCCAGCAGCCACCTTGAGGGAACGAACACCGGGGAGCTGTTTTTT.

This chain links TRBV4-1 with TRBJ2-3; TRBD2 aligns across 12 bases. After removal of 4 bases from V and 2 bases from J, the junction contained 4 bases not matched to a gene. The CDR3 is 16 residues long. Looked up from germline, CDR1 is MGHRA and CDR2 is YSYEKL. CDR3 DNA: TGCGCCAGCAGCCTTAGGACTAGCGGGAACACAGATACGCAGTATTTT. This translates into CASSLRTSGNTDTQYF.

The chain uses TRBV19 and TRBJ1-2; 7 nucleotides align to TRBD1. The V gene's germline CDR1 is LNHDA and CDR2 SQIVND (reference sequence). Trimming at V came to 6 bases and at J to 6 bases, leaving 4 bases not matched to a gene. The CDR3 extends over 12 amino acids. CDR3 sequence (DNA): TGTGCCAGTAGCGGGACAGTACATGGCTACACCTTC. This encodes CASSGTVHGYTF.

This sequence joins TRBV19 and TRBJ2-3; 13 bases are a match to TRBD2. Germline trimming cut 4 bases from V and 4 bases from J; bases unmatched to any gene: 5. In germline, CDR1 is LNHDA, CDR2 SQIVND (reference sequence). The CDR3 covers 16 residues. CDR3 in DNA: TGTGCCAGTAGTAAACTAGCGGGGGGGCCAGCAGATACGCAGTATTTT. It specifies CASSKLAGGPADTQYF.

This clone was observed a handful of times. The genes are TRBV6-5 and TRBJ2-7; 9 bases are shared with TRBD1. Per germline, CDR1 MNHEY and CDR2 SVGAGI. V dropped 8 bases and J dropped 3; count of bases not matched to a gene: 8. The CDR3 has 14 residues. The CDR3 loop is CASGPGTGIYEQYF. DNA for the CDR3: TGTGCCAGCGGCCCCGGGACAGGGATCTACGAGCAGTACTTC.

CDR3 sequence reads: CASSPSIGVSETQYF. The CDR3 DNA sequence: TGTGCCAGCTCACCTTCTATTGGAGTTTCGGAGACCCAGTACTTC. V usage is TRBV18 and J usage is TRBJ2-5; D unresolved. Germline CDR1 reads KGHSH; CDR2 reads LQKENI. Trimming removed 3 bases from V and 5 bases from J, with 16 bases in between. The CDR3 covers 15 residues.

The chain joins TRBV5-1 to TRBJ2-6; D unclear. Per the germline V gene, CDR1 is SGHRS and CDR2 is YFSETQ. The length of the CDR3 is 14 residues. Between the trimmed V and J ends, which lost 4 bases and 0 bases, there was a span of 5 bases. The CDR3 sequence is CASSKSSGANVLTF. The CDR3, as DNA: TGCGCCAGCAGCAAGAGCTCTGGGGCCAACGTCCTGACTTTC.

The J gene is TRBJ2-7, the V gene TRBV6-5, with 7 bases identical to TRBD1. Losses at the gene ends were 6 bases for V and 0 bases for J; bases not matched to a gene: 8. This CDR3 has 15 residues. The germline CDR1 and CDR2 sequences are MNHEY and SVGAGI. The CDR3 here is CASRDGTANSYEQYF. In nucleotides, the CDR3 is TGTGCCAGCAGAGATGGGACAGCCAACTCCTACGAGCAGTACTTC.

The chain couples TRBV11-2 to TRBJ2-7; D is ambiguous. This CDR3 contains 12 residues. V was trimmed by 5 bases and J by 3 bases, leaving 8 bases between them. Looked up from germline, CDR1 is SGHAT and CDR2 is FQNNGV. The CDR3 here is CASSHPYYEQYF. The DNA of the CDR3 is TGTGCCAGCAGCCATCCCTACTACGAGCAGTACTTC.

The chain links TRBV5-8 to TRBJ1-2; 11 nucleotides match TRBD1. The V gene end was trimmed by 4 bases and the J gene end by 7 bases; junction bases not matched to a gene: 6. The CDR3 consists of 14 residues. CDR1 is SGHTS, CDR2 YDEGEE, per germline. Here the CDR3 DNA reads TGTGCCAGCAGCCCTGGACAGGGGGCTTTTGGCTACACCTTC. Protein product: CASSPGQGAFGYTF.